The clone carrying this TCR beta chain occurred a few times. This entry is derived from a study of early T cells in non-severe SARS-CoV-2 infection. Researchers tagged individual cDNA molecules with unique molecular identifiers. TCRdb re-called the 5' RACE reads with MiXCR, one entry per CDR3 protein. Seen here are 55,000 to 65,000 distinct CDR3 sequences, approximately 12% observed once, and the top ten hold 1.3% to 1.5%. The CDR3 contains 14 residues. Germline V gene sequence: CDR1 MNHEY, CDR2 SMNVEV (reference sequence). V lost 5 bases and J 0 bases, leaving 8 bases between the germline ends. The chain uses TRBV27 and TRBJ1-5; no firm D call. This TCR derives from an adult who was a healthcare worker with PCR-confirmed SARS-CoV-2 infection or an uninfected control (not recorded which). The specimen comprised whole blood, sampled at baseline. The CDR3 DNA follows: TGTGCCAGCAGTCCCGCAAATAGCAATCAGCCCCAGCATTTT. Its translation is CASSPANSNQPQHF.